A single T cell receptor beta chain is shown here with its context. The data are from a study of monozygotic twins with inflammatory bowel disease. The CDR3 has 13 residues. CDR1 is SNHLY, CDR2 FYNNEI, per germline. The quantity of total RNA per TCR library was roughly 3,800 ng. From its re-call of the 5' RACE reads, TCRdb lists each CDR3 protein once, without DNA. Its clone listing holds fewer than 550,000 distinct CDR3 sequences. This TCR derives from a human donor with ulcerative colitis or Crohn's disease, or a healthy co-twin of an affected twin (not recorded which). The V call is TRBV2, the J call TRBJ1-5; TCRdb reports TRBD1, a call that lacks DNA to check it against. The specimen was blood. The CDR3 spells CASMGGSNQPQHF. The whole variable domain, remainder taken from reference TRBV2 and TRBJ1-5, is EPEVTQTPSHQVTQMGQEVILRCVPISNHLYFYWYRQILGQKVEFLVSFYNNEISEKSEIFDDQFSVERPDGSNFTLKIRSTKLEDSAMYFCASMGGSNQPQHFGDGTRLSIL.